These 32 T cell receptor beta chains were sequenced from one sample in a study of cytomegalovirus exposure and HLA in healthy donors. The primer mix had 60 Vbeta and 13 Jbeta primers. Profiling relied on immunoSEQ multiplex PCR, and the TCRdb table lists in-frame clones only, not all of them. The sample features 100,000 to 150,000 clones, with under 1.3% in its top ten. Sequencing was carried out using PBMCs. These receptors were collected from a man aged 18 to 29 in good health and CMV-seronegative.

The chain employs TRBV7-9 and TRBJ1-1; 9 bases agree with TRBD1. CDR3 length: 15 residues. V shed 5 bases and J 4 bases; nucleotides not matched to a gene: 8. Germline V gene data show CDR1 as SEHNR and CDR2 as FQNEAQ (reference sequence). CDR3: CASSPTGGGGTEAFF. In DNA form, the CDR3 reads TGTGCCAGCAGCCCCACAGGGGGCGGTGGCACTGAAGCTTTCTTT.

CDR3 DNA: TGTGCCAGCAGCTCCAAGACAGAGTCGAACACTGAAGCTTTCTTT. Protein: CASSSKTESNTEAFF. The V call is TRBV5-6, the J call TRBJ1-1, with D possibly matching TRBD1 (5 bases). Trimming stripped 3 bases from V and 1 base from J, with 13 bases between. The germline gives CDR1 SGHDT, CDR2 YYEEEE. The CDR3 loop spans 15 amino acids. Full variable domain (outside the CDR3, taken from reference TRBV5-6 and TRBJ1-1): DAGVTQSPTHLIKTRGQQVTLRCSPKSGHDTVSWYQQALGQGPQFIFQYYEEEERQRGNFPDRFSGHQFPNYSSELNVNALLLGDSALYLCASSSKTESNTEAFFGQGTRLTVV.

The chain couples TRBV4-1 to TRBJ1-1; 9 bases are shared with TRBD1. V gave up 2 bases and J gave up 0 bases; unmatched junction bases: 13. The CDR3 extends over 19 amino acids. Germline CDR1 reads MGHRA; CDR2 reads YSYEKL. The CDR3 loop reads CASSQRAPRTGEMNTEAFF. The CDR3 bases are TGCGCCAGCAGCCAACGGGCCCCAAGGACAGGGGAGATGAACACTGAAGCTTTCTTT.

The CDR3: CASSSQAFSGNTIYF. The DNA for the CDR3 is TGTGCCAGCAGTTCGCAGGCTTTCTCTGGAAACACCATATATTTT. The gene calls are TRBV5-6 and TRBJ1-3, with unresolved D. V lost 5 bases and J 0 bases, leaving 12 bases between the germline ends. CDR1 SGHDT and CDR2 YYEEEE come from the germline V gene. The CDR3 is made up of 15 amino acids.

The chain recombines TRBV2 with TRBJ2-2; no reliable D call. Germline CDR1 reads SNHLY; CDR2 reads FYNNEI. The germline V and J ends were trimmed by 6 bases and 4 bases, with 6 bases remaining between them. The length of the CDR3 is 12 residues. This CDR3 is CASRIGTGELFF. The DNA for the CDR3 is TGTGCCAGCAGGATCGGCACCGGGGAGCTGTTTTTT.

This chain joins TRBV4-1 and TRBJ1-2, with TRBD1 matching 7 bases. The J segment lost 7 bases and the V segment lost 2 bases, leaving 7 bases of the junction unmatched. The CDR3 covers 14 residues. From germline, CDR1 is MGHRA and CDR2 YSYEKL. CDR3: CASSQPTGAGGYTF. The CDR3 coding sequence is TGCGCCAGCAGCCAACCCACAGGGGCCGGTGGCTACACCTTC.

The rearrangement uses TRBV4-1 and TRBJ2-7, with 8 bases matching TRBD1. Germline-derived CDR1 and CDR2 are MGHRA and YSYEKL. The V and J ends lost 1 base and 4 bases, in that order; junction bases with no gene match: 9. The CDR3 covers 16 residues. The CDR3 is CASSQGTGGLPYEQYF. Here the CDR3 DNA reads TGCGCCAGCAGCCAAGGAACAGGGGGTCTTCCGTACGAGCAGTACTTC.

This chain connects TRBV11-2 to TRBJ1-1; D unresolved. Between the trimmed V and J ends, which lost 2 bases and 1 base, there was a span of 5 bases. The CDR3 is 13 amino acids. Germline V gives CDR1 SGHAT, CDR2 FQNNGV. The CDR3 spells CASSLIRNTEAFF. CDR3 sequence (DNA): TGTGCCAGCAGCTTAATTAGGAACACTGAAGCTTTCTTT.

The chain uses TRBV4-1 and TRBJ2-3; the D gene is possibly TRBD2 (6 bases). The CDR3 extends over 20 amino acids. Germline assignment: CDR1 MGHRA and CDR2 YSYEKL. V lost 0 bases to trimming and J lost 1 base, with 23 bases between them. The CDR3 here is CASSQDRAGKPRTRTDTQYF. CDR3 nucleotide sequence: TGCGCCAGCAGCCAAGATCGGGCGGGGAAACCCCGGACCCGCACAGATACGCAGTATTTT.

J is TRBJ2-3 and V is TRBV28, with TRBD2 matching 16 bases. The V segment lost 4 bases and the J segment 0 bases; nucleotides outside the gene matches: 7. The CDR3 spans 19 residues. CDR1 is MDHEN, CDR2 SYDVKM, per germline. CDR3 protein: CASSSPGTSGRASTDTQYF. DNA of the CDR3: TGTGCCAGCAGTTCCCCCGGGACTAGCGGGAGGGCTAGCACAGATACGCAGTATTTT.

The gene calls are TRBV6-5 and TRBJ2-2; 8 bases line up with TRBD1. The CDR3 is 16 residues long. The germline gives CDR1 MNHEY, CDR2 SVGAGI. V was clipped by 2 bases and J by 7 bases; unmatched bases: 9. DNA for the CDR3: TGTGCCAGCAGTTACAGACAGGGGATTTTTATCGGGGAGCTGTTTTTT. Its protein is CASSYRQGIFIGELFF.

The genes are TRBV20-1 and TRBJ1-5; D is possibly TRBD1 (5 bases). CDR3 size: 11 residues. Germline lookup yields CDR1 DFQATT and CDR2 SNEGSKA (reference sequence). V shed 0 bases and J shed 15 bases, with 12 bases lying between them. In DNA, the CDR3 is TGCAGTGCTAGAGATCAACCGACAGTGCATTTT. It translates to CSARDQPTVHF.

The rearrangement links TRBV18 to TRBJ1-6, with 11 bases that match TRBD1. CDR1 and CDR2 (germline): KGHSH, LQKENI. This CDR3 has 16 residues. The trim removed 4 bases at V and 10 bases at J, leaving 9 bases unmatched. In DNA form, the CDR3 reads TGTGCCAGCTCACAAACGGCCGGGACAGGGGGATCACCCCTCCACTTT. Its translation: CASSQTAGTGGSPLHF.

The rearrangement joins TRBV30 to TRBJ1-5, with unresolved D. There are 14 residues in the CDR3. Germline assignment: CDR1 GTSNPN and CDR2 SVGIG (reference sequence). The germline V and J ends were trimmed by 1 base and 0 bases, with 7 bases remaining between them. The CDR3 here is CAWSAENSNQPQHF. The CDR3, as DNA: TGTGCCTGGAGTGCGGAGAATAGCAATCAGCCCCAGCATTTT.

Note on this clone: At one of its ends the junction is not consistent with the germline gene, which may arise from a read error. This CDR3 reads CASSPGNSYNEQFF. The CDR3, as DNA: TGTGCTAGCAGTCCAGGGAACTCCTACAATGAGCAGTTCTTC. This sequence joins TRBV7-7 and TRBJ2-1, with a tentative D call TRBD1 (5 bases). The CDR3 loop spans 14 amino acids. Germline assignment: CDR1 SSHAT and CDR2 FNYEAQ (reference sequence).

The genes are TRBV6-5 and TRBJ2-7, with TRBD1 identical over 8 bases. V trimming: 5 bases; J trimming: 2 bases; junction bases outside the gene matches: 5. Germline CDR1 and CDR2: MNHEY and SVGAGI. There are 14 residues in the CDR3. The CDR3 DNA reads TGTGCCAGCAGTCCCGGCAGGGGGCCCTACGAGCAGTACTTC. Translating it yields CASSPGRGPYEQYF.

This chain links TRBV9 with TRBJ1-1, with 7 bases lining up with TRBD1. The CDR3 is 14 amino acids. Per germline, CDR1 SGDLS and CDR2 YYNGEE. V gave up 3 bases and J gave up 2 bases; unmatched junction bases: 4. The CDR3 region has the DNA TGTGCCAGCAGCGGACGGGACAGCAACACTGAAGCTTTCTTT. Translated, it gives CASSGRDSNTEAFF.

The genes are TRBV19 and TRBJ2-5; tentatively, D is TRBD1 (6 bases). In germline, CDR1 is LNHDA, CDR2 SQIVND (reference sequence). The CDR3 is 14 residues long. The germline V and J ends were trimmed by 4 bases and 2 bases, with 11 bases remaining between them. The CDR3 sequence is CASSTLRGQETQYF. The DNA of the CDR3 is TGTGCCAGTAGTACACTCAGGGGACAAGAGACCCAGTACTTC.

This chain joins TRBV18 and TRBJ1-2; possibly TRBD1 for D (5 bases). This CDR3 comprises 13 residues. CDR1 is KGHSH, CDR2 LQKENI, per germline. V lost 1 base, J lost 8 bases, and 11 bases lay in between. The CDR3 nucleotides are TGTGCCAGCTCACCACGGGGGGACTGGGGCTACACCTTC. This translates into CASSPRGDWGYTF.

The chain employs TRBV29-1 and TRBJ1-1; no definite D call. Trimming removed 0 bases from V and 3 bases from J, with 20 bases in between. The CDR3 is made up of 17 amino acids. CDR1 and CDR2 (germline): SQVTM, ANQGSEA. In DNA, the CDR3 is TGCAGCGTTGAAGACCTCCTCCAGGAGGACGATGACACTGAAGCTTTCTTT. Translated, it gives CSVEDLLQEDDDTEAFF.

V is TRBV6-1 and J is TRBJ2-7, with 7 bases matching TRBD2. V lost 7 bases to trimming and J lost 4 bases; unmatched junction nucleotides: 4. CDR3 length: 12 residues. Germline CDR1 and CDR2: MNHNS and SASEGT. The CDR3 sequence is CASKLGGYEQYF. The CDR3 DNA reads TGTGCCAGCAAGCTGGGGGGGTACGAGCAGTACTTC.

The rearrangement links TRBV30 to TRBJ2-7, with D hard to call. Trimming took 2 bases from V and 1 from J, leaving 9 bases between them. CDR1 and CDR2 (germline): GTSNPN, SVGIG (reference sequence). The CDR3 runs 13 residues. The CDR3 region is CAWSSSSSYEQYF. In DNA form, the CDR3 reads TGTGCCTGGAGTAGTAGCAGTTCCTACGAGCAGTACTTC. Full variable domain (missing parts from reference TRBV30 and TRBJ2-7): SQTIHQWPATLVQPVGSPLSLECTVEGTSNPNLYWYRQAAGRGLQLLFYSVGIGQISSEVPQNLSASRPQDRQFILSSKKLLLSDSGFYLCAWSSSSSYEQYFGPGTRLTVT.

CDR3: CSASLRTEAFF. Here the CDR3 DNA reads TGCAGTGCTAGTCTGCGGACTGAAGCTTTCTTT. The chain is built from TRBV20-1 and TRBJ1-1, with no clear D. CDR1 DFQATT and CDR2 SNEGSKA come from the germline V gene (reference sequence). This CDR3 contains 11 residues. With 3 bases removed from V and 5 bases from J, the gap between germline ends came to 7 bases.

The chain employs TRBV30 and TRBJ1-1, with D unclear. The germline CDR1 and CDR2 sequences are GTSNPN and SVGIG (reference sequence). CDR3 length: 16 residues. V was pared by 1 base and J by 1 base, with 16 bases between. This CDR3 is CAWSEALPGRNTEAFF. The CDR3, as DNA: TGTGCCTGGAGTGAGGCTTTACCTGGGAGGAACACTGAAGCTTTCTTT. Together with reference TRBV30 and TRBJ1-1, the CDR3 gives the full variable domain: SQTIHQWPATLVQPVGSPLSLECTVEGTSNPNLYWYRQAAGRGLQLLFYSVGIGQISSEVPQNLSASRPQDRQFILSSKKLLLSDSGFYLCAWSEALPGRNTEAFFGQGTRLTVV.

The CDR3, as DNA: TGTGCCAGCTCACCACGTCCACCCCAGCATTTT. Amino acid sequence: CASSPRPPQHF. The rearrangement joins TRBV18 to TRBJ1-5; D not resolved. The germline V gene has CDR1 KGHSH and CDR2 LQKENI. CDR3 length: 11 residues. Trimming removed 1 base at V and 10 bases at J, with 5 bases between.

The genes are TRBV7-2 and TRBJ1-1; perhaps TRBD1 as D (5 bases). The CDR3 has 14 residues. Germline CDR1 SGHTA, CDR2 FQGNSA. Trimming removed 4 bases at V and 3 bases at J, with 12 bases between. The CDR3 sequence: CASSWAGGYTEAFF. CDR3 bases: TGTGCCAGCAGCTGGGCTGGGGGGTACACTGAAGCTTTCTTT.

This rearrangement joins TRBV7-9 to TRBJ2-1; 7 bases fit TRBD2. Germline V CDR1 and CDR2: SEHNR, FQNEAQ (reference sequence). The J segment lost 0 bases and the V segment lost 5 bases, leaving 7 bases of the junction unmatched. CDR3 length equals 16 residues. CDR3 sequence (DNA): TGTGCCAGCAGCGCGTCAGCGGGATCCTCCTACAATGAGCAGTTCTTC. This translates into CASSASAGSSYNEQFF.

The chain carries TRBV7-9 and TRBJ2-7, with TRBD2 identical over 10 bases. Germline lookup yields CDR1 SEHNR and CDR2 FQNEAQ (reference sequence). J was trimmed by 0 bases and V by 0 bases; bases with no gene match: 2. The CDR3 totals 16 residues. CDR3 DNA sequence: TGTGCCAGCAGCTTAGCCAGCGGGAGGGTCTCCTACGAGCAGTACTTC. It is translated as CASSLASGRVSYEQYF.

The chain carries TRBV19 and TRBJ1-6; D call uncertain. This CDR3 comprises 16 residues. The V end was cut by 6 bases, the J end by 6 bases, with 18 bases between. The germline V gene has CDR1 LNHDA and CDR2 SQIVND (reference sequence). The CDR3 nucleotides are TGTGCCAGTAGCCTCCTCCCAGGTCCTTCTAATTCACCCCTCCACTTT. Amino acids: CASSLLPGPSNSPLHF.

The chain has TRBV29-1 and TRBJ2-2; possibly TRBD1 for D (6 bases). The CDR3 consists of 14 residues. Germline CDR1 reads SQVTM; CDR2 reads ANQGSEA. The germline V and J ends were trimmed by 6 bases and 2 bases, with 13 bases remaining between them. CDR3 DNA: TGCAGCGTCCGGGGACAACTCAACACCGGGGAGCTGTTTTTT. This codes for CSVRGQLNTGELFF.

The V call is TRBV11-2, the J call TRBJ2-1; a possible D gene is TRBD1 (5 bases). CDR3 length: 13 amino acids. The V gene's germline CDR1 is SGHAT and CDR2 FQNNGV. The V and J ends lost 1 base and 4 bases respectively, with 5 bases between them. CDR3 sequence: CASSLAGYNEQFF. DNA of the CDR3: TGTGCCAGCAGCTTAGCAGGGTACAATGAGCAGTTCTTC.

Concerning this clone itself: Its ends do not fully match the called genes, so a read error is possible. In DNA form, the CDR3 reads TGCAGCGTTGAATTAGAACTACCGAGACAGGCTTTT. It specifies CSVELELPRQAF. The genes are TRBV29-1 and TRBJ2-3, with a possible D match to TRBD1 (6 bases). The CDR3 length is 12 residues. Germline V gene lookup returns CDR1 SQVTM and CDR2 ANQGSEA.